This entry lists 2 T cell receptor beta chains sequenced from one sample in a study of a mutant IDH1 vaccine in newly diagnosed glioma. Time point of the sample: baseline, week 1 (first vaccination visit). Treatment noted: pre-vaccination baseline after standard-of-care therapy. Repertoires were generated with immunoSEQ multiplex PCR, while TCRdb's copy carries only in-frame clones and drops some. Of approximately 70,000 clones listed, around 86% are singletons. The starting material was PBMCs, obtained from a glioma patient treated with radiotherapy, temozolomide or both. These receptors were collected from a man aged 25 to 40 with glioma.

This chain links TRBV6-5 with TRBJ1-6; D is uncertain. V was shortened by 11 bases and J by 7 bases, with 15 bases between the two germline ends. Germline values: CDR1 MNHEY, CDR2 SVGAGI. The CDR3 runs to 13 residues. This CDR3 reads CAARATANSPLHF. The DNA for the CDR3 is TGTGCCGCTCGGGCTACGGCAAATTCACCCCTCCACTTT.

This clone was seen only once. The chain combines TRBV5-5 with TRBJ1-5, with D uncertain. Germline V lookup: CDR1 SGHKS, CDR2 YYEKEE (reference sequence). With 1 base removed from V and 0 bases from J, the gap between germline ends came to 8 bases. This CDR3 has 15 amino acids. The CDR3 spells CASSLLGGSNQPQHF. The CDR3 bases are TGTGCCAGCAGCTTGTTAGGAGGTAGCAATCAGCCCCAGCATTTT.